Sequencing of this T cell receptor beta chain was carried out in a study of blood T cell repertoires in COVID-19. Overall study context: The cDNA or gDNA used as material had been derived from T cells, B-cell-depleted T cells, or PBMCs.

Original data processing: Amplification of reference gene primers provided the estimated nucleated cell counts. Clones were sequenced by immunoSEQ multiplex PCR, and TCRdb holds only the in-frame ones, with some missing. Clone size and the V and J calls come from that table; the DNA yielded D and trimming. The sample consists of over 150,000 clones, around 82% of them appearing once. Trimming at V came to 1 base and at J to 1 base, leaving 2 bases not matched to a gene. The CDR3 has 16 amino acids. Germline-derived CDR1 and CDR2 are MGHRA and YSYEKL. This clonotype originated in a man aged 18 to 29 with active or convalescent COVID-19. The material sequenced was peripheral blood. The chain carries TRBV4-1 and TRBJ2-2; 8 positions agree with TRBD1. DNA for the CDR3: TGCGCCAGCAGCCAAGTGGACAGGGAGAACACCGGGGAGCTGTTTTTT. Translating it yields CASSQVDRENTGELFF.